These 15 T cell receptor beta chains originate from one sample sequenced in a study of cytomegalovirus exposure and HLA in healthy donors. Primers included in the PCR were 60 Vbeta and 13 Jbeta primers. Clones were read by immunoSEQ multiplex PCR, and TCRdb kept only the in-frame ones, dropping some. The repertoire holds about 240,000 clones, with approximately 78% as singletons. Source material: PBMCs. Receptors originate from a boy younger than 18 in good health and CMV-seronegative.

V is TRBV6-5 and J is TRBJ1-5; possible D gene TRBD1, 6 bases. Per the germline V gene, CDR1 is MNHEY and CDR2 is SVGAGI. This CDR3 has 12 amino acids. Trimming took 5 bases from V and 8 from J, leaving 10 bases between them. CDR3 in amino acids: CASSTGIKPQHF. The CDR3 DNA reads TGTGCCAGCAGTACAGGGATTAAGCCCCAGCATTTT.

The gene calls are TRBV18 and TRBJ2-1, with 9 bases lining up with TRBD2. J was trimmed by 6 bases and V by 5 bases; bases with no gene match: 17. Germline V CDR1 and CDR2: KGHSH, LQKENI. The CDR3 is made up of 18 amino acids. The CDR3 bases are TGTGCCAGCTCATGGGCTAGCGGGACTGCCGGGGGGAGCAATGAGCAGTTCTTC. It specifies CASSWASGTAGGSNEQFF. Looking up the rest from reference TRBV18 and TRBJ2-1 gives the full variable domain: NAGVMQNPRHLVRRRGQEARLRCSPMKGHSHVYWYRQLPEEGLKFMVYLQKENIIDESGMPKERFSAEFPKEGPSILRIQQVVRGDSAAYFCASSWASGTAGGSNEQFFGPGTRLTVL.

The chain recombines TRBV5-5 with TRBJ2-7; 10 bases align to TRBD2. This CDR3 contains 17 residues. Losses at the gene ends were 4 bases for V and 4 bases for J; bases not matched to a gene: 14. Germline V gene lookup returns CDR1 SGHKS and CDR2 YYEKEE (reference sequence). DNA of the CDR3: TGTGCCAGCAGCGCCGCACTAGGACTAGCGGATTCATACGAGCAGTACTTC. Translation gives CASSAALGLADSYEQYF.

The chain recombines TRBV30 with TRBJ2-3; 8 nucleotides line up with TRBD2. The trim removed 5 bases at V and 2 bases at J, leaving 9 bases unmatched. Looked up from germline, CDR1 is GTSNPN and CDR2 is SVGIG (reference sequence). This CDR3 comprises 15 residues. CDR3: CAWARERGFTDTQYF. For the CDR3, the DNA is TGTGCCTGGGCGAGGGAGCGGGGGTTCACAGATACGCAGTATTTT. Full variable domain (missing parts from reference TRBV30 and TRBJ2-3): SQTIHQWPATLVQPVGSPLSLECTVEGTSNPNLYWYRQAAGRGLQLLFYSVGIGQISSEVPQNLSASRPQDRQFILSSKKLLLSDSGFYLCAWARERGFTDTQYFGPGTRLTVL.

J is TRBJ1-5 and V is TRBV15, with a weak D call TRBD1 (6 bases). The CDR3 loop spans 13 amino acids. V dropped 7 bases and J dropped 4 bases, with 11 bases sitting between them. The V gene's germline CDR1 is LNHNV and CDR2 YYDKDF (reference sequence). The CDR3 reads CATTGQLNQPQHF. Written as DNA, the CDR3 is TGTGCCACCACCGGACAGCTAAATCAGCCCCAGCATTTT.

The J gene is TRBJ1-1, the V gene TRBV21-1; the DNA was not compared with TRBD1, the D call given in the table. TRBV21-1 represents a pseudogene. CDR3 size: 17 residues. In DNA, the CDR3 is TGTGCCAGCAGCCCTGAGGGAACAGGGGGGATGAACACTGAAGCTTTCTTT. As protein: CASSPEGTGGMNTEAFF.

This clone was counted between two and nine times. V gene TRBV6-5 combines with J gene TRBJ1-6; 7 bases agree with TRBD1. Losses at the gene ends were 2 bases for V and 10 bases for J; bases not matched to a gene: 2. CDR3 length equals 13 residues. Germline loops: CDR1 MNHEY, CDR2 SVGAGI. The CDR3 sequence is CASSYRGQSPLHF. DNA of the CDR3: TGTGCCAGCAGTTACAGGGGGCAATCACCCCTCCACTTT.

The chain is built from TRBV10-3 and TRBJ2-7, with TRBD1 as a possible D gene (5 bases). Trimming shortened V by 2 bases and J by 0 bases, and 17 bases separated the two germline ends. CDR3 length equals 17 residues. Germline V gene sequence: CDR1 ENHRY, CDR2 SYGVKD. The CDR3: CAISEVHRTPLSYEQYF. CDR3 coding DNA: TGTGCCATCAGTGAGGTCCACCGGACACCTCTCTCCTACGAGCAGTACTTC.

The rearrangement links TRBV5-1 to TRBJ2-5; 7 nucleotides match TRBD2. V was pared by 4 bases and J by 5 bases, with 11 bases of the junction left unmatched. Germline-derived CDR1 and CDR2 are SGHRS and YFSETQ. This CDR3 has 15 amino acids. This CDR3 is CASSLAVDLWETQYF. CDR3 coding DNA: TGCGCCAGCAGCCTAGCGGTCGATTTGTGGGAGACCCAGTACTTC.

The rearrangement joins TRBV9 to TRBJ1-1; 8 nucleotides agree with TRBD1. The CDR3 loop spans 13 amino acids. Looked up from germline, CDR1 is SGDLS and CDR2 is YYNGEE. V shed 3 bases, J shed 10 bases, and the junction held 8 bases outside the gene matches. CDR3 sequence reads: CASSAQGALPAFF. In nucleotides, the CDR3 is TGTGCCAGCAGCGCGCAGGGGGCCCTCCCAGCTTTCTTT. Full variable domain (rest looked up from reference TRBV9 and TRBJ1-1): DSGVTQTPKHLITATGQRVTLRCSPRSGDLSVYWYQQSLDQGLQFLIQYYNGEERAKGNILERFSAQQFPDLHSELNLSSLELGDSALYFCASSAQGALPAFFGQGTRLTVV.

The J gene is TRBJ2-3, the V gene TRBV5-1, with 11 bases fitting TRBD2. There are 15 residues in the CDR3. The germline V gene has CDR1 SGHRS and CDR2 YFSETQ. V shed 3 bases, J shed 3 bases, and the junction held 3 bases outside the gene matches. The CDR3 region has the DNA TGCGCCAGCAGCTCTACTAGCGGGAGAACAGATACGCAGTATTTT. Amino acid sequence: CASSSTSGRTDTQYF.

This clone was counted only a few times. The CDR3 DNA reads as TGTGCCAGCAGCTTGGGACAGGGGGCGAGCTACACCTTC. This codes for CASSLGQGASYTF. The chain combines TRBV5-4 with TRBJ1-2; 10 bases map to TRBD1. J was trimmed by 9 bases and V by 0 bases; bases with no gene match: 2. This CDR3 region has 13 residues. The germline V gene encodes CDR1 SGHNT and CDR2 YYREEE (reference sequence).

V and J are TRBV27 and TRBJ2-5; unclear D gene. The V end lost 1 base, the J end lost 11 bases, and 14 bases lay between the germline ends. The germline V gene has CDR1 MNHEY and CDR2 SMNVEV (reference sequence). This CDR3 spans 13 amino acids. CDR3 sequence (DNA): TGTGCCAGCAGTTTATATCCGGTCGTGGAGCAGTACTTC. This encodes CASSLYPVVEQYF.

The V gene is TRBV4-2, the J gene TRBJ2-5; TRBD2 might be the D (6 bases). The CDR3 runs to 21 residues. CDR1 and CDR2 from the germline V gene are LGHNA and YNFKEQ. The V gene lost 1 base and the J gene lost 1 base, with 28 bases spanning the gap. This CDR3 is CASSQAGFLRGIASVQETQYF. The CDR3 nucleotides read TGTGCCAGCAGCCAAGCTGGTTTTTTGCGGGGAATAGCCTCCGTCCAAGAGACCCAGTACTTC.

CDR3 loop: CASSLGRRNQETQYF. CDR3 sequence (DNA): TGTGCCAGCAGCTTAGGACGCAGGAACCAAGAGACCCAGTACTTC. The chain has TRBV7-2 and TRBJ2-5; D unclear. Trimming shortened V by 1 base and J by 0 bases, and 9 bases separated the two germline ends. The germline V gene encodes CDR1 SGHTA and CDR2 FQGNSA. This CDR3 spans 15 amino acids. The variable domain in full, completed from reference TRBV7-2 and TRBJ2-5, reads GAGVSQSPSNKVTEKGKDVELRCDPISGHTALYWYRQSLGQGLEFLIYFQGNSAPDKSGLPSDRFSAERTGGSVSTLTIQRTQQEDSAVYLCASSLGRRNQETQYFGPGTRLLVL.